The 25 T cell receptor beta chains in this list originate from one sample, sequenced in a study of T cell repertoires in cytomegalovirus infection. One entry per CDR3 protein, called by TCRdb with MiXCR from the reads. The sample has fewer than 850,000 distinct CDR3 sequences; 25% to 35% are singletons. No cognate antigen is known for these TCRs. Material: cultured CD8+ T cells from PBMCs, obtained from culture after CMV antigen stimulation. The origin of the receptors is a human donor in good health (CMV status not recorded). Some clones in this sample may be carry-over from other donors' samples.

CDR3 amino acids: CASSQGDLLAGGRDFSTDTQYF. As DNA, the CDR3 is TGCGCCAGCAGCCAAGGAGATTTGCTAGCGGGGGGGCGGGATTTCAGCACAGATACGCAGTATTTT. This chain connects TRBV4-3 to TRBJ2-3; 12 bases map to TRBD2. CDR3 length: 22 amino acids. J lost 0 bases, V lost 1 base, and 17 bases had no gene match. In germline, CDR1 is LGHNA, CDR2 YSLEER.

The CDR3 bases are TGCAGCGTGAGTCGGGACATCTCCTACGAGCAGTACTTC. Encoded protein: CSVSRDISYEQYF. This chain connects TRBV29-1 to TRBJ2-7; perhaps TRBD1 as D (6 bases). Trimming removed 6 bases at V and 0 bases at J, with 12 bases between. Germline values: CDR1 SQVTM, CDR2 ANQGSEA. The CDR3 covers 13 residues.

This chain uses TRBV13 with TRBJ2-5, with TRBD2 matching over 16 bases. The junction had 7 bases not matched to a gene; V was cut back by 5 bases and J by 4 bases. The germline V gene encodes CDR1 PRHDT and CDR2 FYEKMQ (reference sequence). The CDR3 runs 17 residues. The CDR3 DNA reads as TGTGCCAGCAGCCCGGGACTAGCGGGGGGGCCACGAGAGACCCAGTACTTC. Translated: CASSPGLAGGPRETQYF.

This chain joins TRBV14 and TRBJ1-2; D is perhaps TRBD1 (5 bases). The CDR3 spans 17 residues. Germline V gene lookup returns CDR1 SGHDN and CDR2 FVKESK. V was shortened by 4 bases and J by 4 bases, with 22 bases between the two germline ends. The CDR3 spells CASSPGLRDWAGYGYTF. CDR3 nucleotide sequence: TGTGCCAGCAGCCCAGGTCTCCGGGACTGGGCGGGCTATGGCTACACCTTC.

The chain is built from TRBV7-9 and TRBJ2-3, with a weak D call TRBD2 (7 bases). This CDR3 spans 15 amino acids. CDR1 is SEHNR, CDR2 FQNEAQ, per germline (reference sequence). The V gene lost 1 base and the J gene lost 6 bases, with 14 bases spanning the gap. The CDR3 DNA sequence: TGTGCCAGCAGCTTAGGGTGGACAGCGGGGGATACGCAGTATTTT. Its translation is CASSLGWTAGDTQYF.

This clonotype was recorded at least ten times. The genes are TRBV7-8 and TRBJ1-2; perhaps TRBD1 as D (6 bases). The CDR3 runs 12 residues. The germline V gene has CDR1 SGHVS and CDR2 FQNEAQ. V lost 8 bases to trimming and J lost 5 bases, with 12 bases between them. The CDR3 region has the DNA TGTGCCAGCCGGGGGCGGGGGTATGGCTACACCTTC. Translating it yields CASRGRGYGYTF.

This clonotype was counted at least ten times. This chain uses TRBV12-3 or TRBV12-4 with TRBJ2-6; D is possibly TRBD2 (5 bases). The CDR3 spans 16 residues. The germline V and J ends were trimmed by 5 bases and 0 bases, with 11 bases remaining between them. The CDR3 DNA follows: TGTGCCAGCAGTCCCCGGGAAGGCTCTGGGGCCAACGTCCTGACTTTC. This encodes CASSPREGSGANVLTF.

This clonotype was observed many times. The CDR3 loop reads CASSVGGRDPQETQYF. The CDR3 DNA is TGTGCCAGCAGCGTAGGGGGGCGGGACCCGCAAGAGACCCAGTACTTC. The chain links TRBV7-2 to TRBJ2-5; D could derive from TRBD1 or TRBD2 (6 bases each). Germline V gives CDR1 SGHTA, CDR2 FQGNSA. Trimming stripped 5 bases from V and 2 bases from J, with 18 bases between. The CDR3 runs 16 residues.

This clonotype showed up just a few times. The chain uses TRBV7-9 and TRBJ2-1; D ambiguous. Germline-derived CDR1 and CDR2 are SEHNR and FQNEAQ (reference sequence). Trimming cost V 4 bases and J 0 bases, with 16 bases left between them. The CDR3 runs to 17 residues. CDR3 sequence: CASSSIRLGSSYNEQFF. In nucleotides, the CDR3 is TGTGCCAGCAGCTCCATTAGACTGGGCAGCTCCTACAATGAGCAGTTCTTC.

V usage is TRBV9 and J usage is TRBJ2-1; 12 bases agree with TRBD2. The CDR3 is made up of 16 amino acids. J gave up 4 bases and V 0 bases, and 2 bases lay outside the gene matches. From germline, CDR1 is SGDLS and CDR2 YYNGEE. The CDR3: CASSVGTSGAYNEQFF. The CDR3 coding sequence is TGTGCCAGCAGCGTAGGGACTAGCGGGGCATACAATGAGCAGTTCTTC.

This clonotype was observed at least ten times. CDR3 in amino acids: CASTADSSTDTQYF. CDR3 sequence (DNA): TGTGCCAGCACCGCTGATTCTAGCACAGATACGCAGTATTTT. The rearrangement joins TRBV28 to TRBJ2-3; D is ambiguous. The germline V gene encodes CDR1 MDHEN and CDR2 SYDVKM. The CDR3 runs 14 residues. V lost 7 bases to trimming and J lost 0 bases, with 11 bases between them.

This clonotype was observed a handful of times. The J gene is TRBJ1-3, the V gene TRBV6-5; no definite D call. Trimming shortened V by 0 bases and J by 2 bases, and 2 bases separated the two germline ends. The germline gives CDR1 MNHEY, CDR2 SVGAGI. The CDR3 is 13 residues long. This CDR3 is CASSYSTGNTIYF. Here the CDR3 DNA reads TGTGCCAGCAGTTACTCGACTGGAAACACCATATATTTT.

This clonotype was observed many times. This chain joins TRBV20-1 and TRBJ2-7; TRBD2 matches 10 bases. The CDR3 has 13 amino acids. Germline lookup yields CDR1 DFQATT and CDR2 SNEGSKA (reference sequence). V lost 6 bases, J lost 4 bases, and 6 bases stayed unmatched. In nucleotides, the CDR3 is TGCAGTGCCCATAGACTAGCGGGTTACGAGCAGTACGTC. This codes for CSAHRLAGYEQYV.

This clonotype was detected a few times. This rearrangement joins TRBV7-9 to TRBJ2-5; D uncertain. The CDR3 sequence is 12 residues long. CDR1 is SEHNR, CDR2 FQNEAQ, per germline (reference sequence). The germline V and J ends were trimmed by 6 bases and 6 bases, with 11 bases remaining between them. CDR3 sequence reads: CASRGSSQTQYF. The CDR3 nucleotides read TGTGCCAGCAGAGGGTCGTCGCAGACCCAGTACTTC.

This sequence joins TRBV12-3 or TRBV12-4 and TRBJ2-1; 7 positions agree with TRBD2. V lost 8 bases to trimming and J lost 6 bases; unmatched junction nucleotides: 7. This CDR3 comprises 13 residues. The CDR3 DNA reads as TGTGCCAGCGTGCCGGGACTACGCAATGAGCAGTTCTTC. Its translation: CASVPGLRNEQFF.

J is TRBJ1-1 and V is TRBV11-2; 9 bases match TRBD1. With V trimmed by 1 base and J by 2 bases, 14 bases remained unmatched. The germline CDR1 and CDR2 sequences are SGHAT and FQNNGV. This CDR3 contains 19 residues. The CDR3 region is CASSLVAGGYRGPNTEAFF. CDR3 bases: TGTGCCAGCAGCTTAGTGGCGGGGGGATACAGGGGGCCTAACACTGAAGCTTTCTTT.

CDR3 in amino acids: CASSSHSSGTDTLNEQFF. For the CDR3, the DNA is TGTGCCAGCAGTTCCCATTCCTCCGGGACAGATACACTCAATGAGCAGTTCTTC. The chain recombines TRBV27 with TRBJ2-1, with 7 bases aligning to TRBD1. This CDR3 is 18 amino acids long. Germline V CDR1 and CDR2: MNHEY, SMNVEV (reference sequence). V was pared by 4 bases and J by 6 bases, with 18 bases of the junction left unmatched.

The CDR3 nucleotides are TGTGCCAGCAGCCCACAGGGGGTCAAGAACACCGGGGAGCTGTTTTTT. It encodes CASSPQGVKNTGELFF. This rearrangement joins TRBV7-6 to TRBJ2-2, with 8 bases fitting TRBD1. V dropped 5 bases and J dropped 1; count of bases not matched to a gene: 6. This CDR3 has 16 residues. CDR1 SGHVS and CDR2 FNYEAQ come from the germline V gene.

This chain uses TRBV7-4 with TRBJ1-5, with TRBD1 identical over 9 bases. The CDR3 contains 17 residues. V was clipped by 1 base and J by 2 bases; unmatched bases: 6. Germline assignment: CDR1 SGHVT and CDR2 SQSDAQ. CDR3 protein: CASSLEQGAGGNQPQHF. CDR3 coding DNA: TGTGCCAGCAGCTTAGAACAGGGGGCTGGGGGCAATCAGCCCCAGCATTTT.

The chain couples TRBV6-6 to TRBJ2-6, with a weak D call TRBD2 (5 bases). CDR1 MNHNY and CDR2 SVGAGI come from the germline V gene (reference sequence). The CDR3 is 18 amino acids. Trimming stripped 0 bases from V and 0 bases from J, with 12 bases between. The CDR3 spells CASSYSMDWNSGANVLTF. DNA of the CDR3: TGTGCCAGCAGTTACTCTATGGACTGGAACTCTGGGGCCAACGTCCTGACTTTC.

The chain uses TRBV27 and TRBJ2-1, with TRBD1 as a possible D gene (5 bases). The ends were cut back, 6 bases at V and 7 bases at J, with 16 bases in the middle. The CDR3 is made up of 14 amino acids. Germline V gene data show CDR1 as MNHEY and CDR2 as SMNVEV (reference sequence). Written as DNA, the CDR3 is TGTGCCAGCAGACGATCAGGGCGCAATAATGAGCAGTTCTTC. This gives the protein CASRRSGRNNEQFF.

This rearrangement joins TRBV12-3 or TRBV12-4 to TRBJ2-2; 8 bases fit TRBD2. CDR3 size: 16 residues. Trimming removed 5 bases from V and 9 bases from J; junction bases left unmatched: 14. Here the CDR3 reads CASSREGGGGPRELFF. The DNA for the CDR3 is TGTGCCAGCAGTCGAGAGGGGGGCGGGGGGCCGCGGGAGCTGTTTTTT.

This clonotype appeared a few times. The chain is built from TRBV28 and TRBJ2-1, with 10 positions matching TRBD1. V lost 5 bases and J lost 2; bases outside the gene matches: 6. The CDR3 is 16 residues long. CDR1 is MDHEN, CDR2 SYDVKM, per germline. The CDR3 here is CASSPRDRGAYNEQFF. The CDR3, as DNA: TGTGCCAGCAGTCCACGGGACAGGGGAGCCTACAATGAGCAGTTCTTC.

The chain links TRBV6-1 to TRBJ2-5; 8 positions match TRBD1. CDR3 length: 14 residues. CDR1 and CDR2 (germline): MNHNS, SASEGT. V lost 4 bases, J lost 4 bases, and 5 bases stayed unmatched. CDR3 amino acids: CASSAWTGRETQYF. The CDR3 nucleotides read TGTGCCAGCAGTGCCTGGACAGGGAGAGAGACCCAGTACTTC.

There are a few counts of this clonotype. The chain is built from TRBV28 and TRBJ2-1; tentatively, D is TRBD1 (5 bases). Germline V gene sequence: CDR1 MDHEN, CDR2 SYDVKM. The germline V and J ends were trimmed by 3 bases and 8 bases, with 14 bases remaining between them. This CDR3 has 14 amino acids. The CDR3 DNA reads as TGTGCCAGCAGTTTTTGGGCCCAGGGCGATGAGCAGTTCTTC. This translates into CASSFWAQGDEQFF.